This record looks at one T cell receptor beta chain sequence and its context. This CDR3 comprises 19 residues. Germline lookup yields CDR1 SGHVS and CDR2 FNYEAQ. With 1 base removed from V and 8 bases from J, the gap between germline ends came to 29 bases. The data derive from a study of blood T cell repertoires in COVID-19. Participant-reported clinical history was the basis for cohort assignment. Assay used: immunoSEQ multiplex PCR; TCRdb lists only in-frame clones, some missing. The sample lists fewer than 350,000 clones; 85% were seen once. This sequence was found in a woman aged 25 to 39 who had been exposed to COVID-19. The rearrangement joins TRBV7-6 to TRBJ1-2; D call uncertain. The sample comprised PBMCs or T cells enriched from blood (not recorded which). The CDR3 loop is CASSLEAPFREILSRGYTF. The CDR3 bases are TGTGCCAGCAGCTTAGAAGCCCCTTTCCGGGAGATACTCTCTAGGGGCTACACCTTC.